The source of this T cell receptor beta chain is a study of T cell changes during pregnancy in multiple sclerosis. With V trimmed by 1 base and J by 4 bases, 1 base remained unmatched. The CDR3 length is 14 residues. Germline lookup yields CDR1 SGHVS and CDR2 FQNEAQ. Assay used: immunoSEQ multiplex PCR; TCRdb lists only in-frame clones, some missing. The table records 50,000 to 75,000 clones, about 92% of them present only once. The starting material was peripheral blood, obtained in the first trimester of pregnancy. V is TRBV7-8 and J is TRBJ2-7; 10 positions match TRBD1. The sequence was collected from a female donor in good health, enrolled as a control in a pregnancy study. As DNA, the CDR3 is TGTGCCAGCAGCTTAGTGGACAGGGGGTACGAGCAGTACTTC. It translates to CASSLVDRGYEQYF.